The clone carrying this T cell receptor (beta chain) has only a few counts. The method was immunoSEQ multiplex PCR; TCRdb's version includes in-frame clones alone and lacks a portion of them. The sample holds roughly 98,000 clones, about 88% seen once. This specimen comes from a study of T cell responses to AZD1222 COVID-19 vaccine. The CDR3 loop spans 14 amino acids. CDR1 and CDR2 (germline): MNHEY, SVGAGI. Trimming left V 3 bases short and J 4 bases short, with 12 bases between. The chain recombines TRBV6-5 with TRBJ1-2; D perhaps matches TRBD1 (5 bases). The TCR originated in an adult who received the AZD1222 COVID-19 vaccine. The specimen was peripheral blood, collected 28 days after the second AZD1222 dose. The CDR3 DNA reads TGTGCCAGCAGTTATCTCCAGGGTAGCTATGGCTACACCTTC. Its translation: CASSYLQGSYGYTF.